This T cell receptor beta chain was profiled in a study of identical twins. The study, taken as a whole, reports: Memory repertoires showed no such pattern, whereas abundant cord blood beta clonotypes carried fewer insertions. When twins shared out-of-frame alpha sequences, those sequences had excess low generation probability. Findings depended on cross-sectional statistics rather than tracking the same donors.

V gave up 3 bases and J gave up 4 bases, with 12 bases separating them. The germline gives CDR1 MDHEN, CDR2 SYDVKM. The CDR3 runs 15 residues. Template switching added a universal primer site, and cDNA bore unique molecular identifiers. TCRdb itself ran the 5' RACE reads through MiXCR, one entry per CDR3 protein. The data show 1.5 million to 2 million distinct CDR3 sequences, about 31% seen once. With respect to this clonotype: The antigen remains undetermined.

The TCR was taken from a newborn girl in good health. Material for sequencing was cord blood. This chain joins TRBV28 and TRBJ2-2; TRBD2 is a possible D gene (5 bases). The CDR3 sequence is CASSFADWVTGELFF. The DNA for the CDR3 is TGTGCCAGCAGTTTTGCGGACTGGGTCACCGGGGAGCTGTTTTTT.